These T cell receptor beta chains were read from a single sample in a study of control samples from healthy donors and cancer patients. Some clones are missing from TCRdb's copy, which holds only in-frame ones; the method was immunoSEQ multiplex PCR. There are 90,000 to 150,000 clones in the sample; around 89% occur only once, and roughly 3.4% lies in the top ten. Sequenced sample: blood. The source is a man aged 35-49 years in good health. The CDR3 runs from the conserved cysteine through the conserved F or W. Fields, in order: V gene, clone size, J gene, D gene, CDR3 DNA, CDR3 protein. D genes are given only for firm matches. A row's size may be missing; if present it is once, few, many or a size class.

v_call: TRBV7-3; clone_size: -; j_call: TRBJ1-6; d_call: -; cdr3_nt: TGTGCCAGCAGCTCAGCGGGCTATAATTCACCCCTCCACTTT; cdr3_aa: CASSSAGYNSPLHF
v_call: TRBV3-1/TRBV3-2; clone_size: once; j_call: TRBJ1-6; d_call: -; cdr3_nt: TGTGCCAGCAGCCAAGGTACCTATAATTCACCCCTCCACTTT; cdr3_aa: CASSQGTYNSPLHF
v_call: TRBV7-2; clone_size: few; j_call: TRBJ1-6; d_call: TRBD1; cdr3_nt: TGTGCCAGCAGCTTCGGAGGGGGCGGACTACTTAATTCACCCCTCCACTTT; cdr3_aa: CASSFGGGGLLNSPLHF
v_call: TRBV28; clone_size: -; j_call: TRBJ1-5; d_call: -; cdr3_nt: TGTGCCAGCAGAAGGGGGGGGCAGCAGCCCCAGCATTTT; cdr3_aa: CASRRGGQQPQHF
v_call: TRBV15; clone_size: -; j_call: TRBJ1-1; d_call: -; cdr3_nt: TGTGCCACCAGCTCATACAGTGTTGACACTGAAGCTTTCTTT; cdr3_aa: CATSSYSVDTEAFF
v_call: TRBV7-6; clone_size: -; j_call: TRBJ1-1; d_call: TRBD1; cdr3_nt: TGTGCCAGCAGCCCGGGACAGACGACTAATACTGAAGCTTTCTTT; cdr3_aa: CASSPGQTTNTEAFF
v_call: TRBV7-9; clone_size: few; j_call: TRBJ1-1; d_call: -; cdr3_nt: TGTGCCAGCAGCCGACAGAACACTGAAGCTTTCTTT; cdr3_aa: CASSRQNTEAFF
v_call: TRBV3-1/TRBV3-2; clone_size: -; j_call: TRBJ2-3; d_call: TRBD2; cdr3_nt: TGTGCCAGTAGCGGGGGACGCACAGATACGCAGTATTTT; cdr3_aa: CASSGGRTDTQYF
v_call: TRBV12-3/TRBV12-4; clone_size: -; j_call: TRBJ1-1; d_call: -; cdr3_nt: TGTGCCAGCAGTTTTAGGTTGGGGGAGGGAGCTTTCTTT; cdr3_aa: CASSFRLGEGAFF
v_call: TRBV19; clone_size: -; j_call: TRBJ2-3; d_call: -; cdr3_nt: TGTGCCAGCGAAGGGATTGGGGCGGGGGCTGGGGATACGCAGTATTTT; cdr3_aa: CASEGIGAGAGDTQYF
v_call: TRBV27; clone_size: -; j_call: TRBJ1-2; d_call: TRBD1; cdr3_nt: TGTGCCAGCAGACCTATCGGGACAGCATTTAACTATGGCTACACCTTC; cdr3_aa: CASRPIGTAFNYGYTF
v_call: TRBV7-8; clone_size: -; j_call: TRBJ2-7; d_call: -; cdr3_nt: TGTGCCAGCAGCTTAGAGAGTGGCCTCTCCTACGAGCAGTACTTC; cdr3_aa: CASSLESGLSYEQYF
v_call: TRBV30; clone_size: -; j_call: TRBJ1-4; d_call: -; cdr3_nt: TGTGCCTGGAGTGTACCAGGTGAAAAACTGTTTTTT; cdr3_aa: CAWSVPGEKLFF
v_call: TRBV11-2; clone_size: once; j_call: TRBJ1-2; d_call: TRBD1; cdr3_nt: TGTGCCAGCAGCTTGGACAGGGGTGGTGGCTACACCTTC; cdr3_aa: CASSLDRGGGYTF
v_call: TRBV5-1; clone_size: once; j_call: TRBJ2-7; d_call: TRBD1; cdr3_nt: TGCGCCAGCAGCTTGGCGTCTCCCGGGACAGGCGTTTACGAGCAGTACTTC; cdr3_aa: CASSLASPGTGVYEQYF
v_call: TRBV2; clone_size: few; j_call: TRBJ1-5; d_call: -; cdr3_nt: TGTGCCAGCAGTGAGGGGCAGAAAATCAATCAGCCCCAGCATTTT; cdr3_aa: CASSEGQKINQPQHF
v_call: TRBV18; clone_size: -; j_call: TRBJ1-2; d_call: -; cdr3_nt: TGTGCCAGCTCACCAAACTCCCACTATGGCTACACCTTC; cdr3_aa: CASSPNSHYGYTF
v_call: TRBV6-5; clone_size: once; j_call: TRBJ1-5; d_call: -; cdr3_nt: TGTGCCAGCAGCCTCGGAGACAGAGGCCAGCCCCAGCATTTT; cdr3_aa: CASSLGDRGQPQHF
v_call: TRBV19; clone_size: -; j_call: TRBJ1-1; d_call: TRBD1; cdr3_nt: TGTGCCAGTAGTAGGATGACAGGGGGCACTGAAGCTTTCTTT; cdr3_aa: CASSRMTGGTEAFF
v_call: TRBV4-1; clone_size: -; j_call: TRBJ2-3; d_call: TRBD2; cdr3_nt: TGCGCCAGCAGCCAAGAATTGGATAGCGGGGCTAGCACAGATACGCAGTATTTT; cdr3_aa: CASSQELDSGASTDTQYF
v_call: TRBV24-1; clone_size: -; j_call: TRBJ1-2; d_call: -; cdr3_nt: TGTGCCACCAGTAATTGGCTGACAGGAGGGGGCTATGGCTACACCTTC; cdr3_aa: CATSNWLTGGGYGYTF
v_call: TRBV29-1; clone_size: -; j_call: TRBJ1-1; d_call: -; cdr3_nt: TGCAGCGGCCAGGACAGAAACACTGAAGCTTTCTTT; cdr3_aa: CSGQDRNTEAFF
v_call: TRBV6-5; clone_size: -; j_call: TRBJ1-1; d_call: -; cdr3_nt: TGTGCCAGCAGTTACTCCGACAGTCAGGAAGCTTTCTTT; cdr3_aa: CASSYSDSQEAFF
v_call: TRBV28; clone_size: -; j_call: TRBJ1-2; d_call: TRBD1; cdr3_nt: TGTGCCAGCAGTCGCGGACAGGGCGGCTATGGCTACACCTTC; cdr3_aa: CASSRGQGGYGYTF
v_call: TRBV10-1; clone_size: -; j_call: TRBJ2-7; d_call: -; cdr3_nt: TGCGCCAGCAGCGTCGGACCGTCCTACGAGCAGTACTTC; cdr3_aa: CASSVGPSYEQYF
v_call: TRBV29-1; clone_size: few; j_call: TRBJ1-2; d_call: -; cdr3_nt: TGCAGCGTTGCACCTGGACCCACTCCCTCTAACTATGGCTACACCTTC; cdr3_aa: CSVAPGPTPSNYGYTF
v_call: TRBV30; clone_size: -; j_call: TRBJ2-2; d_call: -; cdr3_nt: TGTGCCTGGAACCTGGGGGACGGCGACAACACCGGGGAGCTGTTTTTT; cdr3_aa: CAWNLGDGDNTGELFF
v_call: TRBV6-4; clone_size: -; j_call: TRBJ1-2; d_call: TRBD1; cdr3_nt: TGTGCCAGCAGTGACTTCGAATCCCACCAGGGGGCCTGGGATGGCTACACCTTC; cdr3_aa: CASSDFESHQGAWDGYTF
v_call: TRBV18; clone_size: -; j_call: TRBJ2-1; d_call: -; cdr3_nt: TGTGCCAGCTCACCAATGGCCAGGGCCTCCTACAATGAGCAGTTCTTC; cdr3_aa: CASSPMARASYNEQFF
v_call: TRBV12-3/TRBV12-4; clone_size: -; j_call: TRBJ1-2; d_call: -; cdr3_nt: TGTGCCAGCAGTTTAGACACACTAGGGGGCTACACCTTC; cdr3_aa: CASSLDTLGGYTF
v_call: TRBV30; clone_size: -; j_call: TRBJ2-7; d_call: -; cdr3_nt: TGTGCCTGGAGTCAGGGTGCCTACGAGCAGTACTTC; cdr3_aa: CAWSQGAYEQYF
v_call: TRBV7-9; clone_size: -; j_call: TRBJ2-1; d_call: TRBD2; cdr3_nt: TGTGCCAGCAGCTACGGACTAGCGGGGGGGTGGATTAACAATGAGCAGTTCTTC; cdr3_aa: CASSYGLAGGWINNEQFF
v_call: TRBV3-1/TRBV3-2; clone_size: -; j_call: TRBJ1-1; d_call: TRBD1; cdr3_nt: TGTGCCAGCACCCCGGGACAGGGAGGTGGTGAAGCTTTCTTT; cdr3_aa: CASTPGQGGGEAFF
v_call: TRBV3-1/TRBV3-2; clone_size: -; j_call: TRBJ1-2; d_call: -; cdr3_nt: TGTGCCAGCAGCCAAGAACCGGTACGTAGGAGCTATGGCTACACCTTC; cdr3_aa: CASSQEPVRRSYGYTF
v_call: TRBV4-2; clone_size: few; j_call: TRBJ1-1; d_call: TRBD1; cdr3_nt: TGTGCCAGCAGCCCCAGGACAGGGAAGGTTGGTCCTGAAGCTTTCTTT; cdr3_aa: CASSPRTGKVGPEAFF
v_call: TRBV5-1; clone_size: -; j_call: TRBJ2-3; d_call: -; cdr3_nt: TGCGCCAGCAGCTTGTCGGCCTCAGCAGATACGCAGTATTTT; cdr3_aa: CASSLSASADTQYF
v_call: TRBV4-1; clone_size: -; j_call: TRBJ1-5; d_call: -; cdr3_nt: TGCGCCAGCAGCCAGGACCGGGACCTACTGGGCAATCAGCCCCAGCATTTT; cdr3_aa: CASSQDRDLLGNQPQHF
v_call: TRBV6-1; clone_size: -; j_call: TRBJ1-5; d_call: -; cdr3_nt: TGTGCCAGCATTAGGGAAAGGAGGGATCAGCCCCAGCATTTT; cdr3_aa: CASIRERRDQPQHF
v_call: TRBV19; clone_size: -; j_call: TRBJ1-5; d_call: -; cdr3_nt: TGTGCCAGTAGTATTCCTAGCAATCAGCCCCAGCATTTT; cdr3_aa: CASSIPSNQPQHF
v_call: TRBV7-9; clone_size: many; j_call: TRBJ2-3; d_call: TRBD1; cdr3_nt: TGTGCCAGCAGCTCCCTCGAGGGACAGGGACATGAAGATACGCAGTATTTT; cdr3_aa: CASSSLEGQGHEDTQYF
v_call: TRBV12-3/TRBV12-4; clone_size: -; j_call: TRBJ1-1; d_call: -; cdr3_nt: TGTGCCAGCAGTTTTGGTGCGAACACTGAAGCTTTCTTT; cdr3_aa: CASSFGANTEAFF
v_call: TRBV7-2; clone_size: -; j_call: TRBJ2-1; d_call: -; cdr3_nt: TGTGCCAGCAGCTCGCCCGGAACGGGGGAGCAGTTCTTC; cdr3_aa: CASSSPGTGEQFF
v_call: TRBV9; clone_size: -; j_call: TRBJ2-2; d_call: -; cdr3_nt: TGTGCCAGCAGCGTAGCTGGGGGCAACACCGGGGAGCTGTTTTTT; cdr3_aa: CASSVAGGNTGELFF
v_call: TRBV30; clone_size: -; j_call: TRBJ1-2; d_call: -; cdr3_nt: TGTGCCTGGAACCCCTGGGGGGGGTATTATGGCTACACCTTC; cdr3_aa: CAWNPWGGYYGYTF
v_call: TRBV7-3; clone_size: -; j_call: TRBJ2-7; d_call: TRBD1; cdr3_nt: TGTGCCAGCAGCTATACGGGACAGCCTCCCTACGAGCAGTACTTC; cdr3_aa: CASSYTGQPPYEQYF
v_call: TRBV27; clone_size: -; j_call: TRBJ2-1; d_call: TRBD1; cdr3_nt: TGTGCCAGCAGTTCACAGGGGTTCGAGCAGTTCTTC; cdr3_aa: CASSSQGFEQFF
v_call: TRBV19; clone_size: -; j_call: TRBJ1-5; d_call: -; cdr3_nt: TGTGCCAGTAATATTCAGGGAGGAGGCAATCAGCCCCAGCATTTT; cdr3_aa: CASNIQGGGNQPQHF
v_call: TRBV6-5; clone_size: -; j_call: TRBJ1-2; d_call: -; cdr3_nt: TGTGCCAGCAGAACACGGGGTGGCTATGGCTACACCTTC; cdr3_aa: CASRTRGGYGYTF